This T cell receptor beta chain was observed in a study of response to subunit inactivated influenza vaccine. A single record per CDR3 protein comes from TCRdb applying MiXCR to the RT-PCR reads. The sample yields more than 450,000 distinct CDR3 sequences, 10% to 12% seen once. This clonotype was observed a few times. These data are also associated with another study on T cells expressing NK-cell markers. In that study: The TCR beta cDNA came from 5'RACE template switching with UMIs. The TCR beta repertoires were obtained from sorted CD3+CD56+NKG2C+, CD3+CD56+NKG2C- and CD3+CD56-NKG2C+ T cells. HCMV seropositivity characterized most of the eight sequenced donors, and seronegativity one. The dominant NKG2C+ clonotypes represented 1.0-7.0% of CD8+ T cells in about six donors. One observes that, in several donors, these clonotypes were also the leading ones within the CD3+CD56-NKG2C+ fraction.

This material consisted of PBMCs from blood, taken on the day of vaccination. This clonotype was sampled from a man aged 50 or older who received an inactivated influenza vaccine.

The CDR3: CATSDPGQNYGYTF. The DNA for the CDR3 is TGTGCCACCAGTGACCCGGGACAGAACTATGGCTACACCTTC. V usage is TRBV24-1 and J usage is TRBJ1-2; 7 nucleotides match TRBD1. This CDR3 contains 14 residues. V lost 4 bases and J lost 2; bases outside the gene matches: 3. CDR1 and CDR2 (germline): KGHDR, SFDVKD.